The next 30 T cell receptor beta chains were all read from a single sample in a study of shared clonotypes between healthy human individuals. Here immunoSEQ multiplex PCR was the method, and the copy in TCRdb shows in-frame clones only, minus some. The table records under 600,000 clones, around 78% of them present only once. The sequenced sample consisted of PBMCs. The receptors stem from a middle-aged woman in good health. Some clones in this sample may be carry-over from other donors' samples.

In the case of this clone: A clone one base away is much larger, so this may be a read error. Lacking the conserved final phenylalanine or tryptophan, this CDR3 likely reflects a read error. This CDR3 reads CASSFRDTQYL. CDR3 nucleotide sequence: TGTGCCAGCAGCTTTCGAGATACGCAGTATCTT. The rearrangement uses TRBV7-8 and TRBJ2-3; the D is unclear. V was pared by 3 bases and J by 5 bases, with 3 bases between. The CDR3 consists of 11 residues. CDR1 is SGHVS, CDR2 FQNEAQ, per germline.

Of note for this clone: A far larger clone is only one base removed, so a read error is likely. The identical CDR3 is also encoded by other nucleotide sequences in the sample. The chain employs TRBV7-3 and TRBJ2-1, with TRBD2 matching over 7 bases. CDR1 SGHTA and CDR2 FQGTGA come from the germline V gene. V dropped 3 bases and J dropped 7; count of bases not matched to a gene: 3. The length of the CDR3 is 13 residues. CDR3 nucleotides: TGTGCCAGCAGCTTCGGGACTAATAATGAGCAGTTCTTC. Translation: CASSFGTNNEQFF.

The chain couples TRBV28 to TRBJ1-2; D gene unclear. The CDR3 runs 12 residues. Germline assignment: CDR1 MDHEN and CDR2 SYDVKM. The V end lost 0 bases, the J end lost 8 bases, and 7 bases lay between the germline ends. The CDR3 DNA reads TGTGCCAGCAGTTTATGGTCTAAGGGCTACACCTTC. This translates into CASSLWSKGYTF.

As to this clone: With a far larger clone one base away, a read error is the likely cause. This chain uses TRBV7-9 with TRBJ2-1; unclear D gene. V was pared by 4 bases and J by 2 bases, with 12 bases between. Germline CDR1 and CDR2: SEHNR and FQNEAQ (reference sequence). The CDR3 loop spans 15 amino acids. The CDR3 coding sequence is TGTGCCAGCAGCTCAGTTCCAGAGGCCTACAATGAGCAGTTCTTC. This sequence encodes CASSSVPEAYNEQFF.

The rearrangement links TRBV28 to TRBJ2-5; no clear D gene. Trimming took off 6 bases at V and 2 bases at J, with 10 bases between the two ends. Germline V gene data show CDR1 as MDHEN and CDR2 as SYDVKM. This CDR3 comprises 13 residues. CDR3 in amino acids: CASSPPSQETQYF. The CDR3 region has the DNA TGTGCCAGCAGCCCACCTTCGCAAGAGACCCAGTACTTC. The whole variable domain, filled in from reference TRBV28 and TRBJ2-5, reads DVKVTQSSRYLVKRTGEKVFLECVQDMDHENMFWYRQDPGLGLRLIYFSYDVKMKEKGDIPEGYSVSREKKERFSLILESASTNQTSMYLCASSPPSQETQYFGPGTRLLVL.

The chain is built from TRBV27 and TRBJ2-1, with 13 bases that match TRBD2. The V segment lost 5 bases and the J segment 9 bases; nucleotides outside the gene matches: 10. The CDR3 totals 16 residues. Germline V CDR1 and CDR2: MNHEY, SMNVEV (reference sequence). The CDR3 here is CASSEAGTSGVGEQFF. In nucleotides, the CDR3 is TGTGCCAGCAGTGAGGCCGGGACTAGCGGGGTGGGTGAGCAGTTCTTC.

A single count supports this clone. This sequence joins TRBV7-3 and TRBJ2-3, with 8 nucleotides matching TRBD2. The J segment lost 2 bases and the V segment lost 4 bases, leaving 5 bases of the junction unmatched. This CDR3 is 15 amino acids long. In germline, CDR1 is SGHTA, CDR2 FQGTGA. The CDR3 DNA is TGTGCCAGCAGCTCCCTAGCGGGCCCCACAGATACGCAGTATTTT. Translated: CASSSLAGPTDTQYF.

This clone has only a few counts. V and J are TRBV5-8 and TRBJ1-5; D is undetermined. Germline V gene lookup returns CDR1 SGHTS and CDR2 YDEGEE. V lost 2 bases and J lost 4, with 13 bases in between. The CDR3 runs to 15 residues. The CDR3 nucleotides are TGTGCCAGCAGCTTCAATCGGCATCGTAATCAGCCCCAGCATTTT. Translated, it gives CASSFNRHRNQPQHF.

This chain uses TRBV9 with TRBJ2-7, with D uncertain. Trimming stripped 3 bases from V and 7 bases from J, with 14 bases between. CDR3 length: 13 residues. Germline loops: CDR1 SGDLS, CDR2 YYNGEE. The CDR3 coding sequence is TGTGCCAGCAGCGCCCAGATAGCCGGGGAGCAGTACTTC. Amino acid sequence: CASSAQIAGEQYF. Using reference TRBV9 and TRBJ2-7 for the parts outside the CDR3, the full variable domain is DSGVTQTPKHLITATGQRVTLRCSPRSGDLSVYWYQQSLDQGLQFLIQYYNGEERAKGNILERFSAQQFPDLHSELNLSSLELGDSALYFCASSAQIAGEQYFGPGTRLTVT.

This sequence joins TRBV7-9 and TRBJ2-1; D unclear. The CDR3 has 13 residues. V lost 1 base, J lost 7 bases, and 8 bases lay in between. CDR1 and CDR2 (germline): SEHNR, FQNEAQ (reference sequence). The CDR3 protein is CASSLGGWNEQFF. The DNA of the CDR3 is TGTGCCAGCAGCTTAGGGGGTTGGAATGAGCAGTTCTTC.

The rearrangement joins TRBV5-3 to TRBJ2-1; 7 bases fit TRBD1. TRBV5-3 is marked as an open reading frame, function uncertain. The CDR3 covers 13 residues. Unmatched junction bases numbered 5, after V lost 4 bases and J lost 7 bases. The CDR3 here is CARSKDRWNEQFF. In DNA form, the CDR3 reads TGTGCCAGAAGCAAGGACAGGTGGAATGAGCAGTTCTTC.

The V gene is TRBV7-9, the J gene TRBJ2-7, with 7 nucleotides matching TRBD2. CDR1 and CDR2 (germline): SEHNR, FQNEAQ (reference sequence). V lost 5 bases and J lost 5; bases outside the gene matches: 9. The CDR3 runs 14 residues. CDR3 coding DNA: TGTGCCAGCAGCCGGGAGGAAGGGACCCACGAGCAGTACTTC. Translation: CASSREEGTHEQYF.

V usage is TRBV28 and J usage is TRBJ2-7; TRBD1 agrees at 12 bases. The CDR3 loop spans 14 amino acids. Germline V gene sequence: CDR1 MDHEN, CDR2 SYDVKM. J lost 7 bases, V lost 7 bases, and 8 bases had no gene match. The CDR3 sequence: CASTAGTGGLEQYF. DNA for the CDR3: TGTGCCAGCACCGCAGGGACAGGGGGCTTAGAGCAGTACTTC. The full variable domain, rest sourced from reference TRBV28 and TRBJ2-7, is DVKVTQSSRYLVKRTGEKVFLECVQDMDHENMFWYRQDPGLGLRLIYFSYDVKMKEKGDIPEGYSVSREKKERFSLILESASTNQTSMYLCASTAGTGGLEQYFGPGTRLTVT.

This chain uses TRBV28 with TRBJ2-7; 7 nucleotides line up with TRBD1. The ends lost 5 bases at V and 1 base at J; junction bases unmatched: 5. The CDR3 totals 14 residues. Per the germline V gene, CDR1 is MDHEN and CDR2 is SYDVKM. For the CDR3, the DNA is TGTGCCAGCAGTGGGATGACAGGGTCCTACGAGCAGTACTTC. Its protein is CASSGMTGSYEQYF. Supplemented by reference TRBV28 and TRBJ2-7, the full variable domain reads DVKVTQSSRYLVKRTGEKVFLECVQDMDHENMFWYRQDPGLGLRLIYFSYDVKMKEKGDIPEGYSVSREKKERFSLILESASTNQTSMYLCASSGMTGSYEQYFGPGTRLTVT.

The chain carries TRBV7-3 and TRBJ2-1; 10 bases match TRBD2. With 2 bases clipped from V and 9 bases from J, the junction kept 10 bases outside the gene matches. The CDR3 is 16 amino acids. Germline V gives CDR1 SGHTA, CDR2 FQGTGA. CDR3 loop: CASSLPTGTSVGEQFF. The CDR3 DNA sequence: TGTGCCAGCAGCTTACCCACCGGGACTAGCGTCGGTGAGCAGTTCTTC.

The V and J genes are TRBV6-6 and TRBJ1-5, with D possibly matching TRBD1 (5 bases). With 6 bases removed from V and 11 bases from J, the gap between germline ends came to 20 bases. From germline, CDR1 is MNHNY and CDR2 SVGAGI (reference sequence). This CDR3 has 14 amino acids. The CDR3 DNA sequence: TGTGCCAGCAGGCCGACCGGGACGGTAGTTTCCCAGCATTTT. Its protein is CASRPTGTVVSQHF.

J is TRBJ2-1 and V is TRBV7-9; a weak D match, TRBD2 (6 bases). The germline V gene encodes CDR1 SEHNR and CDR2 FQNEAQ (reference sequence). The CDR3 contains 14 residues. V gave up 6 bases and J gave up 8 bases, with 17 bases separating them. The CDR3 bases are TGTGCCAGCAGGACGGCGGGATCGGTAGATGAGCAGTTCTTC. This sequence encodes CASRTAGSVDEQFF.

CDR3 region: CSVEGRSNTGELFF. The CDR3 DNA reads as TGCAGCGTTGAGGGACGGTCAAACACCGGGGAGCTGTTTTTT. The chain couples TRBV29-1 to TRBJ2-2; D possibly matches TRBD1 or TRBD2 (5 bases each). Trimming cost V 3 bases and J 2 bases, with 10 bases left between them. This CDR3 spans 14 amino acids. In germline, CDR1 is SQVTM, CDR2 ANQGSEA.

A single count supports this clone. J is TRBJ2-3 and V is TRBV4-1, with TRBD2 identical over 11 bases. V was pared by 5 bases and J by 3 bases, with 7 bases of the junction left unmatched. CDR3 length: 16 amino acids. Looked up from germline, CDR1 is MGHRA and CDR2 is YSYEKL. CDR3 sequence (DNA): TGCGCCAGCAGCAAACTAGCGGGAGTTCGTACAGATACGCAGTATTTT. Its translation: CASSKLAGVRTDTQYF.

This clone was recorded a few times. This chain connects TRBV7-2 to TRBJ1-1, with 9 bases fitting TRBD1. V gave up 5 bases and J gave up 4 bases; unmatched junction bases: 8. Germline CDR1 reads SGHTA; CDR2 reads FQGNSA. The CDR3 is made up of 15 amino acids. CDR3 sequence reads: CASSPRDRAITEAFF. The CDR3 coding sequence is TGTGCCAGCAGCCCCCGGGACAGGGCGATCACTGAAGCTTTCTTT.

The V gene is TRBV2, the J gene TRBJ1-2, with a tentative D call TRBD1 (6 bases). This CDR3 is built from 14 residues. The germline V gene encodes CDR1 SNHLY and CDR2 FYNNEI. V was clipped by 5 bases and J by 7 bases, with 17 bases between them. The CDR3 bases are TGTGCCAGCAGTCCCAGGGGAGTGGACAGTGGCTACACCTTC. It encodes CASSPRGVDSGYTF.

This rearrangement joins TRBV15 to TRBJ1-4; 11 positions agree with TRBD1. The V segment lost 8 bases and the J segment 7 bases; nucleotides outside the gene matches: 6. Germline assignment: CDR1 LNHNV and CDR2 YYDKDF (reference sequence). This CDR3 has 14 amino acids. The CDR3 DNA sequence: TGTGCCACCGGTAGGACAGGGGGCACTGAAAAACTGTTTTTT. It specifies CATGRTGGTEKLFF.

The table lists this clone with a few counts. The CDR3 DNA sequence: TGCGCCAGCAGCTTGGATTCAGGGACTGAAGCTTTCTTT. It encodes CASSLDSGTEAFF. The V gene is TRBV5-1, the J gene TRBJ1-1; the D gene is possibly TRBD1 (5 bases). The CDR3 runs 13 residues. In germline, CDR1 is SGHRS, CDR2 YFSETQ. Between the trimmed V and J ends, which lost 0 bases and 5 bases, there was a span of 8 bases.

The chain joins TRBV28 to TRBJ1-1; D not certain. This CDR3 is 12 amino acids long. CDR1 MDHEN and CDR2 SYDVKM come from the germline V gene. The V gene lost 6 bases and the J gene lost 3 bases, with 8 bases spanning the gap. This chain's CDR3 is CASRRSYTEAFF. The CDR3 DNA sequence: TGTGCCAGCAGAAGGAGTTACACTGAAGCTTTCTTT. The whole variable domain, filled in from reference TRBV28 and TRBJ1-1, reads DVKVTQSSRYLVKRTGEKVFLECVQDMDHENMFWYRQDPGLGLRLIYFSYDVKMKEKGDIPEGYSVSREKKERFSLILESASTNQTSMYLCASRRSYTEAFFGQGTRLTVV.

The chain employs TRBV5-1 and TRBJ1-2; 10 bases map to TRBD1. The germline CDR1 and CDR2 sequences are SGHRS and YFSETQ. Trimming took 0 bases from V and 8 from J; bases not matched to a gene: 4. This CDR3 has 14 residues. The CDR3 loop reads CASSLGDRGVGYTF. The CDR3 nucleotides read TGCGCCAGCAGCTTGGGGGACAGGGGAGTCGGCTACACCTTC.

This chain connects TRBV10-3 to TRBJ2-5; 9 bases line up with TRBD2. Germline V gives CDR1 ENHRY, CDR2 SYGVKD. The length of the CDR3 is 15 residues. Trimming at V came to 3 bases and at J to 6 bases, leaving 8 bases not matched to a gene. CDR3 sequence reads: CAISDLAGSLKTQYF. The CDR3 region has the DNA TGTGCCATCAGTGATCTAGCGGGAAGTCTGAAGACCCAGTACTTC.

The rearrangement joins TRBV5-4 to TRBJ2-7, with unresolved D. Germline V gives CDR1 SGHNT, CDR2 YYREEE (reference sequence). CDR3 length equals 13 residues. V lost 0 bases, J lost 4 bases, and 8 bases lay in between. The CDR3, as DNA: TGTGCCAGCAGCTTGGACCTTACTTACGAGCAGTACTTC. Translating gives CASSLDLTYEQYF.

The chain employs TRBV28 and TRBJ2-7; 7 bases match TRBD1. The CDR3 is 15 amino acids. Trimming cost V 8 bases and J 0 bases; bases outside gene matches: 10. From germline, CDR1 is MDHEN and CDR2 SYDVKM. CDR3 loop: CASSFPQGVSYEQYF. The CDR3 nucleotides read TGTGCCAGCTCTTTCCCCCAGGGGGTCTCCTACGAGCAGTACTTC.

The chain has TRBV7-9 and TRBJ2-7; 7 nucleotides align to TRBD1. The germline V gene has CDR1 SEHNR and CDR2 FQNEAQ (reference sequence). This CDR3 is 13 amino acids long. Losses at the gene ends were 5 bases for V and 3 bases for J; bases not matched to a gene: 4. The DNA for the CDR3 is TGTGCCAGCAGCCGGACAGGAGGCTACGAGCAGTACTTC. The encoded protein is CASSRTGGYEQYF.

V gene TRBV2 combines with J gene TRBJ2-5; D not certain. Germline CDR1 reads SNHLY; CDR2 reads FYNNEI. The germline V and J ends were trimmed by 6 bases and 2 bases, with 13 bases remaining between them. The CDR3 spans 14 residues. The DNA of the CDR3 is TGTGCCAGCAGGATTAGGCACCTACAAGAGACCCAGTACTTC. Amino acids: CASRIRHLQETQYF.